This T cell receptor (beta chain) comes out of a study of blood T cell repertoires in COVID-19. For the study at large: Acute and convalescent COVID-19 samples came from the United States, Italy and Spain. The cDNA or gDNA used as material had been derived from T cells, B-cell-depleted T cells, or PBMCs.

In the study's own analysis: The authors estimated nucleated cell counts from reference gene primer amplification. Assay used: immunoSEQ multiplex PCR; TCRdb lists only in-frame clones, some missing. V, J and clone size are taken as reported in that table, and D and trimming were inferred from the DNA itself. The sample yields around 170,000 clones, 74% seen once. This CDR3 has 11 amino acids. The germline V and J ends were trimmed by 8 bases and 13 bases, with 15 bases remaining between them. Sample: peripheral blood. This clonotype was sampled from an elderly woman with acute or convalescent COVID-19. The rearrangement links TRBV12-3 or TRBV12-4 to TRBJ2-1, with D perhaps TRBD1 (6 bases). The CDR3 protein is CASGITGSQFF. CDR3 DNA: TGTGCCAGCGGTATTACAGGGAGTCAGTTCTTC.